This TCR beta chain came from a study of blood T cell repertoires in COVID-19. Turning to the study itself: Spain, Italy and the United States supplied samples that represented acute and convalescent COVID-19. PBMCs, B-cell-depleted T cells, or T cells provided the cDNA or gDNA that made up the material.

Germline V gene sequence: CDR1 LGHDT, CDR2 YNNKEL (reference sequence). V lost 0 bases, J lost 0 bases, and 3 bases lay in between. There are 13 residues in the CDR3. In the original workflow: Reference gene primers were amplified, and this amplification served to estimate nucleated cell counts. The repertoire was sequenced with immunoSEQ multiplex PCR; TCRdb's copy has only in-frame clones and lacks some. For V, J and clone size, that table is used; D and trimming come from the DNA. The profile covers fewer than 350,000 clones, with about 76% appearing a single time and roughly 2.9% taken by the ten largest.

The sequence came from a woman aged 60-75 years with active or convalescent COVID-19. This chain joins TRBV3-1 (or the pseudogene TRBV3-2) and TRBJ2-7, with D hard to call. Specimen: peripheral blood. CDR3 coding DNA: TGTGCCAGCAGCCAAGATCTCTCCTACGAGCAGTACTTC. Translated: CASSQDLSYEQYF.